A selection of T cell receptor beta chains follows, all from one sample in a study of CD8+ T cells in alopecia areata. Using immunoSEQ multiplex PCR, the repertoire was profiled, and TCRdb retains in-frame clones only, with some absent. The sample includes more than 7,000 clones, over 65% of them seen just once. The sequenced sample was CD4+ Tregs sorted from blood. The receptor set was obtained from a human donor with alopecia areata. Each CDR3 is given with its conserved first and last residue. Fields, in order: CDR3 protein, CDR3 DNA, clone size, CDR3 length, J gene, V gene, D gene. D genes are given only for firm matches. Clone size appears in some rows only: once, few, many, or a class for an expanded clone.

CDR3: CASSLDLGGSSYNEQFF
DNA: TGTGCCAGCAGCTTAGATCTAGGCGGGAGCTCCTACAATGAGCAGTTCTTC
size: .
length: 17
J: TRBJ2-1
V: TRBV11-2
D: TRBD2

CDR3: CASSIKIGNTYEQYF
DNA: TGTGCCAGTAGTATAAAGATAGGTAACACCTACGAGCAGTACTTC
size: .
length: 15
J: TRBJ2-7
V: TRBV19
D: .

CDR3: CASSKTILIRNEQFF
DNA: TGTGCCAGCAGTAAGACTATTCTAATACGCAATGAGCAGTTCTTC
size: .
length: 15
J: TRBJ2-1
V: TRBV2
D: .

CDR3: CAISGKAGFEAFF
DNA: TGTGCCATCAGTGGAAAGGCAGGGTTTGAAGCTTTCTTT
size: .
length: 13
J: TRBJ1-1
V: TRBV10-3
D: .

CDR3: CASSFRDRGLGETQYF
DNA: TGTGCCAGCAGCTTCCGGGACAGGGGGCTTGGAGAGACCCAGTACTTC
size: .
length: 16
J: TRBJ2-5
V: TRBV5-5
D: TRBD1

CDR3: CASSWTGTATGELFF
DNA: TGTGCCAGCAGTTGGACCGGGACAGCCACCGGGGAGCTGTTTTTT
size: .
length: 15
J: TRBJ2-2
V: TRBV7-4
D: TRBD1

CDR3: CSVGASSRDRGLYEQYF
DNA: TGCAGCGTTGGGGCCAGTTCACGGGACAGGGGTCTATACGAGCAGTACTTC
size: .
length: 17
J: TRBJ2-7
V: TRBV29-1
D: TRBD1

CDR3: CASSLLVAGQGNEQFF
DNA: TGCGCCAGCAGCTTGTTGGTAGCGGGGCAGGGGAATGAGCAGTTCTTC
size: .
length: 16
J: TRBJ2-1
V: TRBV5-1
D: TRBD2

CDR3: CASSGGARVEQYF
DNA: TGTGCCAGCAGCGGGGGGGCCAGGGTCGAGCAGTACTTC
size: few
length: 13
J: TRBJ2-7
V: TRBV28
D: TRBD2

CDR3: CASSVNGVAGAPTPGANVLTF
DNA: TGTGCCAGCAGCGTAAATGGGGTCGCGGGAGCGCCGACCCCCGGGGCCAACGTCCTGACTTTC
size: few
length: 21
J: TRBJ2-6
V: TRBV9
D: TRBD2

CDR3: CASSYDRGFGYEQYF
DNA: TGTGCCAGCAGTTACGACAGGGGATTCGGATACGAGCAGTACTTC
size: once
length: 15
J: TRBJ2-7
V: TRBV6-6
D: TRBD1

CDR3: CASRLNSAGTYGYTF
DNA: TGTGCCAGCAGGTTAAACAGTGCCGGGACCTATGGCTACACCTTC
size: .
length: 15
J: TRBJ1-2
V: TRBV2
D: .

CDR3: CASSPTWGQPQHF
DNA: TGTGCCAGCTCCCCGACTTGGGGTCAGCCCCAGCATTTT
size: .
length: 13
J: TRBJ1-5
V: TRBV18
D: .

CDR3: CASSRQDGSYYEQYF
DNA: TGTGCCAGTAGCAGACAGGACGGATCTTACTACGAGCAGTACTTC
size: .
length: 15
J: TRBJ2-7
V: TRBV19
D: .

CDR3: CASSYLTGLTYEQYF
DNA: TGTGCCAGCAGCTACCTGACAGGCTTGACCTACGAGCAGTACTTC
size: .
length: 15
J: TRBJ2-7
V: TRBV5-5
D: .

CDR3: CASSQFLAGVAETQYF
DNA: TGCGCCAGCAGCCAATTCCTAGCGGGGGTCGCGGAGACCCAGTACTTC
size: .
length: 16
J: TRBJ2-5
V: TRBV4-3
D: TRBD2

CDR3: CASSLSGTGMYEQYF
DNA: TGTGCCAGCAGTTTATCCGGGACAGGGATGTACGAGCAGTACTTC
size: .
length: 15
J: TRBJ2-7
V: TRBV27
D: TRBD1

CDR3: CASTGNTGELFF
DNA: TGCGCCAGCACGGGGAACACCGGGGAGCTGTTTTTT
size: .
length: 12
J: TRBJ2-2
V: TRBV4-3
D: .

CDR3: CASSLGGTSGDNEQFF
DNA: TGCGCCAGCAGCTTGGGCGGGACTAGCGGAGACAATGAGCAGTTCTTC
size: .
length: 16
J: TRBJ2-1
V: TRBV5-1
D: TRBD2

CDR3: CASSIDRWGTDTQYF
DNA: TGTGCCAGCAGTATTGACAGGTGGGGCACAGATACGCAGTATTTT
size: few
length: 15
J: TRBJ2-3
V: TRBV5-4
D: .

CDR3: CSVEVRDRFLVQYF
DNA: TGCAGCGTTGAAGTCCGGGACAGGTTTTTGGTGCAGTATTTT
size: .
length: 14
J: TRBJ2-3
V: TRBV29-1
D: TRBD1

CDR3: CASSGVGLGELFF
DNA: TGTGCCAGCAGTGGCGTGGGACTAGGGGAGCTGTTTTTT
size: few
length: 13
J: TRBJ2-2
V: TRBV2
D: TRBD2

CDR3: CASSSRQGNQETQYF
DNA: TGTGCCAGCAGCTCACGACAGGGGAACCAAGAGACCCAGTACTTC
size: .
length: 15
J: TRBJ2-5
V: TRBV7-8
D: TRBD1

CDR3: CASSFSGRPNTGELFF
DNA: TGCGCCAGCAGCTTCTCCGGGCGTCCGAACACCGGGGAGCTGTTTTTT
size: .
length: 16
J: TRBJ2-2
V: TRBV5-1
D: .

CDR3: CASSRGGDFSYEQYF
DNA: TGTGCCAGCAGCCGCGGGGGGGATTTTTCCTACGAGCAGTACTTC
size: .
length: 15
J: TRBJ2-7
V: TRBV7-6
D: TRBD2

CDR3: CASSLSLQGYNEQFF
DNA: TGTGCCAGCAGCCTCTCGCTACAGGGGTACAATGAGCAGTTCTTC
size: .
length: 15
J: TRBJ2-1
V: TRBV25-1
D: TRBD1

CDR3: CASSLGSQWREGAETQYF
DNA: TGCGCCAGCAGCTTGGGCAGTCAGTGGCGGGAGGGCGCAGAGACCCAGTACTTC
size: .
length: 18
J: TRBJ2-5
V: TRBV5-1
D: TRBD2

CDR3: CASSAAGTGYFYEQYF
DNA: TGTGCCAGCAGCGCAGCCGGGACAGGATATTTCTACGAGCAGTACTTC
size: .
length: 16
J: TRBJ2-7
V: TRBV7-8
D: TRBD1

CDR3: CASSYDRESYEQFF
DNA: TGTGCCAGCAGTTACGACAGGGAAAGCTATGAGCAGTTCTTC
size: .
length: 14
J: TRBJ2-1
V: TRBV6-5
D: TRBD1

CDR3: CASSLLTNNEKLFF
DNA: TGTGCCAGCAGCTTACTCACGAACAATGAAAAACTGTTTTTT
size: .
length: 14
J: TRBJ1-4
V: TRBV11-2
D: .

CDR3: CASTLAGVTDTQYF
DNA: TGTGCCAGCACCCTAGCGGGAGTCACAGATACGCAGTATTTT
size: .
length: 14
J: TRBJ2-3
V: TRBV7-9
D: TRBD2

CDR3: CAIRAAGSSTDTQYF
DNA: TGTGCCATCAGGGCTGCGGGGTCGTCTACAGATACGCAGTATTTT
size: .
length: 15
J: TRBJ2-3
V: TRBV10-3
D: .

CDR3: CASSADRARQYF
DNA: TGTGCCAGCAGTGCCGACAGGGCTCGGCAGTACTTC
size: .
length: 12
J: TRBJ2-7
V: TRBV6-1
D: TRBD1

CDR3: CAGGKNIQYF
DNA: TGCGCAGGGGGCAAAAACATTCAGTACTTC
size: few
length: 10
J: TRBJ2-4
V: TRBV5-1
D: .

CDR3: CASSEMASGIKQFF
DNA: TGTGCCAGCAGTGAAATGGCTAGCGGAATAAAGCAGTTCTTC
size: few
length: 14
J: TRBJ2-1
V: TRBV2
D: TRBD2

CDR3: CASSLVYSDNEQFF
DNA: TGCGCCAGCAGCTTGGTTTACTCGGACAATGAGCAGTTCTTC
size: .
length: 14
J: TRBJ2-1
V: TRBV5-1
D: .

CDR3: CASSQVWSGANVLTF
DNA: TGTGCCAGCAGCCAGGTTTGGTCTGGGGCCAACGTCCTGACTTTC
size: .
length: 15
J: TRBJ2-6
V: TRBV4-2
D: .

CDR3: CASSLNRANTGELFF
DNA: TGCGCCAGCAGCTTGAATAGGGCCAACACCGGGGAGCTGTTTTTT
size: .
length: 15
J: TRBJ2-2
V: TRBV5-1
D: .

CDR3: CASSEGPNTDTQYF
DNA: TGTGCCAGCAGCGAGGGACCTAACACAGATACGCAGTATTTT
size: .
length: 14
J: TRBJ2-3
V: TRBV5-4
D: .

CDR3: CASSLVSDAVPEF
DNA: TGTGCCAGCAGCTTAGTAAGTGACGCGGTTCCAGAGTTC
size: .
length: 13
J: TRBJ2-7
V: TRBV7-9
D: .

CDR3: CASSSRTDSPLHF
DNA: TGTGCCAGCAGTTCCCGGACGGATTCACCCCTCCACTTT
size: .
length: 13
J: TRBJ1-6
V: TRBV6-6
D: .

CDR3: CASSLWGGIQYF
DNA: TGTGCCAGCAGCTTGTGGGGGGGCATTCAGTACTTC
size: .
length: 12
J: TRBJ2-4
V: TRBV5-8
D: TRBD2

CDR3: CASRVEGQFAQYF
DNA: TGCGCCAGCAGGGTTGAAGGACAGTTCGCGCAGTATTTT
size: .
length: 13
J: TRBJ2-3
V: TRBV5-1
D: .

CDR3: CASKRGIKETQYF
DNA: TGTGCCAGCAAAAGGGGGATAAAAGAGACCCAGTACTTC
size: .
length: 13
J: TRBJ2-5
V: TRBV6-1
D: .

CDR3: CASRTGTAEGGEAFF
DNA: TGCGCCAGCAGAACAGGGACAGCCGAAGGAGGTGAAGCTTTCTTT
size: .
length: 15
J: TRBJ1-1
V: TRBV10-1
D: TRBD1

CDR3: CASSLRGLSYEQYF
DNA: TGTGCCAGCAGTTTACGGGGTCTTTCGTACGAGCAGTACTTC
size: .
length: 14
J: TRBJ2-7
V: TRBV27
D: .

CDR3: CASSLGQGRNQPQHF
DNA: TGTGCCAGCAGCCTTGGACAGGGCAGGAATCAGCCCCAGCATTTT
size: .
length: 15
J: TRBJ1-5
V: TRBV7-2
D: TRBD1

CDR3: CSVDQGWGPHNEQFF
DNA: TGCAGCGTAGATCAGGGGTGGGGGCCGCACAATGAGCAGTTCTTC
size: .
length: 15
J: TRBJ2-1
V: TRBV29-1
D: .

CDR3: CASSLASGSNTGELFF
DNA: TGCGCCAGCAGCTTGGCCTCAGGGTCAAACACCGGGGAGCTGTTTTTT
size: few
length: 16
J: TRBJ2-2
V: TRBV5-1
D: .

CDR3: CASSEGLGETQYF
DNA: TGTGCCAGCAGTGAGGGGCTGGGGGAGACCCAGTACTTC
size: .
length: 13
J: TRBJ2-5
V: TRBV6-1
D: .

CDR3: CAWSVGRRRERDQPQHF
DNA: TGTGCCTGGAGTGTAGGGAGAAGGAGGGAGAGGGATCAGCCCCAGCATTTT
size: .
length: 17
J: TRBJ1-5
V: TRBV30
D: .

CDR3: CASSLALGQGFGEKLFF
DNA: TGTGCCAGCAGCTTAGCGCTCGGACAGGGCTTTGGTGAAAAACTGTTTTTT
size: .
length: 17
J: TRBJ1-4
V: TRBV7-4
D: TRBD1

CDR3: CASSLGQGFGDTQYF
DNA: TGCGCCAGCAGCTTAGGACAGGGGTTTGGAGATACGCAGTATTTT
size: .
length: 15
J: TRBJ2-3
V: TRBV5-1
D: TRBD1

CDR3: CASSSAGTSNEQYF
DNA: TGTGCCAGCAGCTCGGCCGGGACGTCAAACGAGCAGTACTTC
size: .
length: 14
J: TRBJ2-7
V: TRBV7-2
D: .

CDR3: CASSLDRNTGELFF
DNA: TGTGCCAGCAGCTTGGACAGAAACACCGGGGAGCTGTTTTTT
size: .
length: 14
J: TRBJ2-2
V: TRBV5-4
D: .

CDR3: CATSRSARAGALRTQYF
DNA: TGTGCCACCAGCAGATCCGCCCGGGCGGGTGCTTTAAGGACCCAGTACTTC
size: .
length: 17
J: TRBJ2-5
V: TRBV15
D: .

CDR3: CAWKGIFTDTQYF
DNA: TGTGCCTGGAAAGGGATTTTCACAGATACGCAGTATTTT
size: .
length: 13
J: TRBJ2-3
V: TRBV30
D: .

CDR3: CASSEGGERTGELFF
DNA: TGTGCCAGCAGCGAGGGGGGGGAGCGCACCGGGGAGCTGTTTTTT
size: .
length: 15
J: TRBJ2-2
V: TRBV7-2
D: .

CDR3: CATRTRGSSETQYF
DNA: TGTGCCACCCGGACCAGGGGCAGTTCTGAGACCCAGTACTTC
size: .
length: 14
J: TRBJ2-5
V: TRBV27
D: .

CDR3: CASGLIGPVDNEQFF
DNA: TGTGCTAGTGGTTTGATAGGTCCCGTAGACAATGAGCAGTTCTTC
size: .
length: 15
J: TRBJ2-1
V: TRBV12-5
D: .